This entry lists 30 T cell receptor beta chains sequenced from one sample in a study of blood T cell repertoires in COVID-19. The repertoire was sequenced with immunoSEQ multiplex PCR; TCRdb's copy has only in-frame clones and lacks some. The table records about 150,000 clones, about 89% of them present only once. The specimen was peripheral blood. These receptors were collected from a man aged 60 to 69 with active or convalescent COVID-19.

This clone has a handful of counts. The rearrangement uses TRBV6-6 and TRBJ2-2; D is possibly TRBD2 (6 bases). Trimming took 8 bases from V and 0 from J, leaving 13 bases between them. The CDR3 contains 15 residues. Per the germline V gene, CDR1 is MNHNY and CDR2 is SVGAGI (reference sequence). CDR3 sequence reads: CASAGRSPNTGELFF. CDR3 sequence (DNA): TGTGCCAGCGCTGGGAGGTCACCGAACACCGGGGAGCTGTTTTTT.

The gene calls are TRBV6-2 or TRBV6-3 and TRBJ1-2; 7 bases agree with TRBD1. The CDR3 sequence is 13 residues long. The germline gives CDR1 MNHEY, CDR2 SVGEGT. The J segment lost 4 bases and the V segment lost 6 bases, leaving 5 bases of the junction unmatched. CDR3 sequence reads: CASSVGQFYGYTF. The CDR3 DNA is TGTGCCAGCAGCGTGGGACAGTTCTATGGCTACACCTTC.

This chain links TRBV2 with TRBJ1-2; TRBD1 matches at 10 bases. CDR3 length: 13 residues. Germline loops: CDR1 SNHLY, CDR2 FYNNEI. Losses at the gene ends were 7 bases for V and 6 bases for J; bases not matched to a gene: 5. The CDR3 DNA follows: TGTGCCAGCAAGCGGGACAGGGGAGATGGCTACACCTTC. It codes for CASKRDRGDGYTF. The variable domain in full, completed from reference TRBV2 and TRBJ1-2, reads EPEVTQTPSHQVTQMGQEVILRCVPISNHLYFYWYRQILGQKVEFLVSFYNNEISEKSEIFDDQFSVERPDGSNFTLKIRSTKLEDSAMYFCASKRDRGDGYTFGSGTRLTVV.

The V gene is TRBV5-5, the J gene TRBJ2-2; 9 nucleotides agree with TRBD2. The length of the CDR3 is 16 residues. V was clipped by 2 bases and J by 2 bases; unmatched bases: 4. Germline V gene sequence: CDR1 SGHKS, CDR2 YYEKEE (reference sequence). The CDR3 region has the DNA TGTGCCAGCAGCTTTTTAGCGGGAGATAACACCGGGGAGCTGTTTTTT. Protein sequence: CASSFLAGDNTGELFF.

The chain uses TRBV5-1 and TRBJ2-2; 7 positions agree with TRBD1. The CDR3 loop spans 14 amino acids. The V and J ends lost 7 bases and 0 bases, in that order; junction bases with no gene match: 3. Germline values: CDR1 SGHRS, CDR2 YFSETQ. The CDR3 here is CASRQGSNTGELFF. Written as DNA, the CDR3 is TGCGCCAGCCGACAGGGTTCGAACACCGGGGAGCTGTTTTTT.

The chain has TRBV6-5 and TRBJ2-7, with D possibly TRBD1 on 5 matching bases. This CDR3 region has 16 residues. The germline V gene has CDR1 MNHEY and CDR2 SVGAGI. Trimming cost V 0 bases and J 4 bases, with 16 bases left between them. The CDR3 nucleotides read TGTGCCAGCAGTTACTCCTCCGCCAGGGATCTTTACGAGCAGTACTTC. Its translation: CASSYSSARDLYEQYF.

This clone has a handful of counts. This rearrangement joins TRBV2 to TRBJ1-5, with 10 bases identical to TRBD1. This CDR3 is built from 16 residues. V lost 6 bases and J lost 3; bases outside the gene matches: 8. Germline values: CDR1 SNHLY, CDR2 FYNNEI. Written as DNA, the CDR3 is TGTGCCAGCAGCTCCCGGACAGGGGGTAACAATCAGCCCCAGCATTTT. Translated: CASSSRTGGNNQPQHF. The variable domain in full, with the rest retrieved from reference TRBV2 and TRBJ1-5, is EPEVTQTPSHQVTQMGQEVILRCVPISNHLYFYWYRQILGQKVEFLVSFYNNEISEKSEIFDDQFSVERPDGSNFTLKIRSTKLEDSAMYFCASSSRTGGNNQPQHFGDGTRLSIL.

The chain carries TRBV7-2 and TRBJ1-2; the D is unclear. This CDR3 contains 14 residues. Germline CDR1 SGHTA, CDR2 FQGNSA. V shed 0 bases and J shed 8 bases, with 13 bases lying between them. DNA of the CDR3: TGTGCCAGCAGCTTAGCGCTCGAAGCGGGAGGCTACACCTTC. The encoded protein is CASSLALEAGGYTF.

The V and J genes are TRBV28 and TRBJ1-1; possible D gene TRBD1, 5 bases. This CDR3 is built from 15 residues. Trimming left V 1 base short and J 4 bases short, with 13 bases between. CDR1 and CDR2 (germline): MDHEN, SYDVKM. Here the CDR3 reads CASSLFGAGSTEAFF. The CDR3 DNA sequence: TGTGCCAGCAGTTTATTCGGGGCGGGGAGCACTGAAGCTTTCTTT.

The rearrangement links TRBV6-1 to TRBJ1-1; TRBD1 matches at 7 bases. Trimming removed 3 bases from V and 3 bases from J; junction bases left unmatched: 4. Germline-derived CDR1 and CDR2 are MNHNS and SASEGT. The CDR3 has 14 amino acids. As DNA, the CDR3 is TGTGCCAGCAGTGACAGGGGGGCGGACACTGAAGCTTTCTTT. Residues: CASSDRGADTEAFF.

The genes are TRBV28 and TRBJ1-5, with a weak D call TRBD1 (6 bases). CDR3 length: 15 residues. CDR1 and CDR2 from the germline V gene are MDHEN and SYDVKM. Between the trimmed V and J ends, which lost 7 bases and 3 bases, there was a span of 16 bases. The CDR3 loop reads CASIHQQGLNQPQHF. The CDR3 DNA reads TGTGCCAGCATTCACCAACAGGGCCTCAATCAGCCCCAGCATTTT.

This clone has more than one count but fewer than ten. V gene TRBV29-1 combines with J gene TRBJ1-1; 7 bases map to TRBD1. Germline assignment: CDR1 SQVTM and CDR2 ANQGSEA. The CDR3 runs to 13 residues. V was clipped by 6 bases and J by 10 bases; unmatched bases: 14. The CDR3 region is CSVAKGAPLGAFF. The CDR3 DNA is TGCAGCGTAGCTAAGGGGGCCCCATTGGGAGCTTTCTTT.

The chain combines TRBV29-1 with TRBJ2-7, with 9 bases lining up with TRBD1. The CDR3 is 14 amino acids. The germline gives CDR1 SQVTM, CDR2 ANQGSEA. The trim removed 4 bases at V and 6 bases at J, leaving 10 bases unmatched. The CDR3 reads CSVGRDREFSEQYF. The CDR3 DNA sequence: TGCAGCGTTGGGCGGGACAGGGAGTTCAGCGAGCAGTACTTC.

The chain combines TRBV19 with TRBJ1-5, with 10 bases that match TRBD1. The V segment lost 3 bases and the J segment 7 bases; nucleotides outside the gene matches: 3. The CDR3 consists of 14 residues. Per germline, CDR1 LNHDA and CDR2 SQIVND (reference sequence). Written as DNA, the CDR3 is TGTGCCAGTAGTATGGGACAGGGGACGCAGCCCCAGCATTTT. It encodes CASSMGQGTQPQHF.

The rearrangement joins TRBV28 to TRBJ2-7; D remains ambiguous. Trimming pared 3 bases from V and 0 bases from J, leaving 12 bases between. The CDR3 covers 15 residues. Germline CDR1 reads MDHEN; CDR2 reads SYDVKM. This CDR3 reads CASSFPRLSSYEQYF. DNA for the CDR3: TGTGCCAGCAGTTTTCCCCGACTTAGCTCCTACGAGCAGTACTTC.

The gene calls are TRBV11-2 and TRBJ1-2; 8 nucleotides agree with TRBD1. Unmatched junction bases numbered 5, after V lost 5 bases and J lost 6 bases. CDR1 SGHAT and CDR2 FQNNGV come from the germline V gene. This CDR3 contains 13 residues. Here the CDR3 DNA reads TGTGCCAGCAGCCCTCGGGACAGGAATGGCTACACCTTC. This encodes CASSPRDRNGYTF.

The rearrangement links TRBV28 to TRBJ2-3; 10 bases are shared with TRBD2. The V gene end was trimmed by 2 bases and the J gene end by 3 bases; junction bases not matched to a gene: 5. The V gene's germline CDR1 is MDHEN and CDR2 SYDVKM. CDR3 size: 16 residues. Here the CDR3 DNA reads TGTGCCAGCAGTTTAACTAGCGGGAAGGAGACAGATACGCAGTATTTT. Its protein is CASSLTSGKETDTQYF.

The CDR3 reads CASSYLGLSSYNSPLHF. The CDR3 coding sequence is TGTGCCAGCAGTTACCTGGGCTTAAGCTCCTATAATTCACCCCTCCACTTT. The chain carries TRBV6-2 or TRBV6-3 and TRBJ1-6; D call uncertain. Germline CDR1 MNHEY, CDR2 SVGEGT. CDR3 length equals 17 residues. The V and J ends lost 2 bases and 0 bases respectively, with 11 bases between them.

V gene TRBV2 combines with J gene TRBJ2-3, with TRBD1 matching 7 bases. V lost 4 bases and J lost 4; bases outside the gene matches: 8. Germline assignment: CDR1 SNHLY and CDR2 FYNNEI. The CDR3 has 15 residues. The CDR3 loop is CASSAYGDSPDTQYF. For the CDR3, the DNA is TGTGCCAGCAGTGCTTACGGGGACAGCCCAGATACGCAGTATTTT.

The chain couples TRBV6-6 to TRBJ2-3; a weak D match, TRBD2 (5 bases). The V gene lost 7 bases and the J gene lost 6 bases, with 23 bases spanning the gap. Germline V gene data show CDR1 as MNHNY and CDR2 as SVGAGI (reference sequence). The CDR3 is made up of 16 amino acids. CDR3 bases: TGTGCCAGCAAACTAGGAGGCATATCTACCCCGGATACGCAGTATTTT. It translates to CASKLGGISTPDTQYF.

The chain has TRBV5-4 and TRBJ2-3; no clear D gene. There are 16 residues in the CDR3. CDR1 is SGHNT and CDR2 is YYREEE in the germline V gene (reference sequence). V was shortened by 1 base and J by 0 bases, with 12 bases between the two germline ends. The CDR3 is CASSLLSSSSTDTQYF. The CDR3 coding sequence is TGTGCCAGCAGCTTGTTATCGAGCTCTAGCACAGATACGCAGTATTTT.

This clone was seen more than once but under ten times. The chain combines TRBV24-1 with TRBJ2-2, with a possible D match to TRBD1 (6 bases). The V gene lost 1 base and the J gene lost 5 bases, with 13 bases spanning the gap. This CDR3 contains 16 residues. The germline V gene encodes CDR1 KGHDR and CDR2 SFDVKD. CDR3 protein: CATSDFVRGLTGELFF. The CDR3 DNA sequence: TGTGCCACCAGTGATTTCGTCAGGGGATTAACCGGGGAGCTGTTTTTT.

J is TRBJ1-4 and V is TRBV7-8; D is possibly TRBD1 (5 bases). Per the germline V gene, CDR1 is SGHVS and CDR2 is FQNEAQ. The CDR3 is 12 residues long. The germline V and J ends were trimmed by 5 bases and 7 bases, with 8 bases remaining between them. Written as DNA, the CDR3 is TGTGCCAGCAGCCTGGGGCGTGAAAAACTGTTTTTT. Protein sequence: CASSLGREKLFF.

This clone has just a few counts. The chain uses TRBV19 and TRBJ1-2; a weak D match, TRBD1 (6 bases). With 6 bases removed from V and 13 bases from J, the gap between germline ends came to 24 bases. Germline loops: CDR1 LNHDA, CDR2 SQIVND (reference sequence). The CDR3 contains 14 residues. CDR3 in DNA: TGTGCCAGTAGAGGCTCTGGGACGGTGCGGGGGCTCACCTTC. This translates into CASRGSGTVRGLTF.

The V call is TRBV9, the J call TRBJ2-3, with TRBD2 identical over 8 bases. Germline V CDR1 and CDR2: SGDLS, YYNGEE. The CDR3 spans 16 residues. The V gene end was trimmed by 4 bases and the J gene end by 3 bases; junction bases not matched to a gene: 10. The CDR3 DNA follows: TGTGCCAGCAGCTCGGGACTCGCGGGGGGAACAGATACGCAGTATTTT. It specifies CASSSGLAGGTDTQYF.

V is TRBV7-2 and J is TRBJ2-1; 7 bases match TRBD1. The V gene end was trimmed by 6 bases and the J gene end by 2 bases; junction bases not matched to a gene: 10. The CDR3 totals 16 residues. The V gene's germline CDR1 is SGHTA and CDR2 FQGNSA. CDR3 region: CASSYRDSPPYNEQFF. DNA for the CDR3: TGTGCCAGCAGTTATCGGGACAGTCCTCCCTACAATGAGCAGTTCTTC.

The rearrangement uses TRBV5-1 and TRBJ2-1; 7 bases are a match to TRBD2. The CDR3 runs to 15 residues. Germline V gene lookup returns CDR1 SGHRS and CDR2 YFSETQ. V gave up 0 bases and J gave up 6 bases; unmatched junction bases: 6. In DNA, the CDR3 is TGCGCCAGCAGCTTGGCGCTAGGGGAGGGCAATGAGCAGTTCTTC. Its translation is CASSLALGEGNEQFF.

This clone was picked up one time. In the same sample, other DNA sequences code for this CDR3. The chain uses TRBV24-1 and TRBJ1-1; D gene ambiguous. V gave up 9 bases and J gave up 7 bases, with 11 bases separating them. The CDR3 is 11 residues long. Germline assignment: CDR1 KGHDR and CDR2 SFDVKD. The CDR3 protein is CATSRGFEAFF. The CDR3 DNA reads TGTGCCACCTCCAGAGGGTTTGAAGCTTTCTTT.

The rearrangement joins TRBV28 to TRBJ1-1; tentative D call: TRBD1 (5 bases). This CDR3 is 14 amino acids long. The ends were cut back, 5 bases at V and 0 bases at J, with 10 bases in the middle. The germline gives CDR1 MDHEN, CDR2 SYDVKM. CDR3 residues: CASSIQGLNTEAFF. The CDR3 DNA is TGTGCCAGCAGTATCCAGGGATTGAACACTGAAGCTTTCTTT.

The chain uses TRBV9 and TRBJ1-1, with D uncertain. The V end lost 0 bases, the J end lost 5 bases, and 8 bases lay between the germline ends. CDR1 and CDR2 (germline): SGDLS, YYNGEE. This CDR3 is built from 13 residues. The CDR3 is CASSVGYNTEAFF. The CDR3 bases are TGTGCCAGCAGCGTAGGGTACAATACTGAAGCTTTCTTT.